One and the same sample provided the 21 T cell receptor beta chains below, sequenced in a study of blood T cell repertoires in COVID-19. Produced via immunoSEQ multiplex PCR; TCRdb's table is partial and in-frame only. Of 200,000 to 300,000 clones in the sample, roughly 77% were seen once. The sequencing input was peripheral blood. All receptors derive from a woman at least 80 years old with acute or convalescent COVID-19.

The CDR3 here is CASSSGVTEAFF. Written as DNA, the CDR3 is TGTGCCAGTAGTTCCGGGGTCACTGAAGCTTTCTTT. The chain has TRBV19 and TRBJ1-1; no firm D call. V lost 5 bases, J lost 4 bases, and 8 bases lay in between. CDR1 and CDR2 from the germline V gene are LNHDA and SQIVND (reference sequence). The CDR3 contains 12 residues.

The chain recombines TRBV11-3 with TRBJ2-2; unclear D gene. The germline CDR1 and CDR2 sequences are SGHNT and YENEEA. The CDR3 runs 11 residues. V lost 5 bases and J lost 7, with 5 bases in between. CDR3 sequence reads: CASSLSGELFF. DNA for the CDR3: TGTGCCAGCAGCCTAAGCGGGGAGCTGTTTTTT.

The chain has TRBV9 and TRBJ2-5, with D uncertain. CDR3 length equals 13 residues. Trimming left V 0 bases short and J 5 bases short, with 8 bases between. Germline CDR1 reads SGDLS; CDR2 reads YYNGEE. CDR3 loop: CASSVGGGETQYF. Here the CDR3 DNA reads TGTGCCAGCAGCGTAGGAGGTGGGGAGACCCAGTACTTC. Using reference TRBV9 and TRBJ2-5 for the parts outside the CDR3, the full variable domain is DSGVTQTPKHLITATGQRVTLRCSPRSGDLSVYWYQQSLDQGLQFLIQYYNGEERAKGNILERFSAQQFPDLHSELNLSSLELGDSALYFCASSVGGGETQYFGPGTRLLVL.

This chain joins TRBV21-1 and TRBJ1-6; TRBD1 was called by the table and not checked on the DNA. TRBV21-1 is designated a pseudogene. The CDR3 totals 20 residues. The CDR3 sequence: CASSKGTGGPHLVNNSPLHF. CDR3 coding DNA: TGTGCCAGCAGCAAGGGGACAGGGGGCCCTCACCTCGTAAATAATTCACCCCTCCACTTT.

The CDR3 is CASSQVAAGLNYEQYF. The CDR3 DNA follows: TGTGCCAGCAGCCAAGTAGCAGCGGGGCTAAACTACGAGCAGTACTTC. The J gene is TRBJ2-7, the V gene TRBV3-1 (or the pseudogene TRBV3-2), with 7 bases aligning to TRBD2. CDR1 and CDR2 (germline): LGHDT, YNNKEL (reference sequence). V was pared by 1 base and J by 3 bases, with 9 bases of the junction left unmatched. The CDR3 has 16 residues.

This CDR3 is CASSLTAGGGVANIQYF. The CDR3 DNA sequence: TGTGCCAGCAGCTTAACAGCGGGGGGAGGAGTGGCAAACATTCAGTACTTC. The rearrangement uses TRBV7-2 and TRBJ2-4; the match to TRBD2 covers 9 bases. After removal of 2 bases from V and 6 bases from J, the junction contained 11 bases not matched to a gene. The CDR3 spans 17 residues. Germline V gives CDR1 SGHTA, CDR2 FQGNSA.

This clone was seen many times. The chain links TRBV30 to TRBJ1-6; 7 bases are a match to TRBD1. Germline assignment: CDR1 GTSNPN and CDR2 SVGIG (reference sequence). V trimming: 2 bases; J trimming: 9 bases; junction bases outside the gene matches: 7. This CDR3 is 14 amino acids long. The CDR3, as DNA: TGTGCCTGGAGTTTATGGGACAGTCGTTCACCCCTCCACTTT. It translates to CAWSLWDSRSPLHF.

This clone appeared a few times. V usage is TRBV6-5 and J usage is TRBJ1-1; the D gene is possibly TRBD1 (6 bases). Germline CDR1 MNHEY, CDR2 SVGAGI. The V gene lost 3 bases and the J gene lost 7 bases, with 15 bases spanning the gap. The CDR3 consists of 14 residues. The DNA for the CDR3 is TGTGCCAGCAGTTATATGGGACACAGCCTTGAAGCTTTCTTT. Its protein product is CASSYMGHSLEAFF.

The chain recombines TRBV6-5 with TRBJ2-1; D uncertain. CDR3 size: 13 residues. Looked up from germline, CDR1 is MNHEY and CDR2 is SVGAGI. V was clipped by 10 bases and J by 7 bases, with 17 bases between them. The DNA for the CDR3 is TGTGCCACCGCCCGGGTGAGCTGGAATGAGCAGTTCTTC. Translating it yields CATARVSWNEQFF.

Of note for this clone: At one of its ends the junction is not consistent with the germline gene, which may arise from a read error. The rearrangement joins TRBV3-1 (or the pseudogene TRBV3-2) to TRBJ2-5, with TRBD2 as a possible D gene (6 bases). Germline lookup yields CDR1 LGHDT and CDR2 YNNKEL (reference sequence). This CDR3 is 14 amino acids long. This chain's CDR3 is CASSQSPGGASRDF. The CDR3, as DNA: TGTGCCAGCAGCCAAAGCCCAGGAGGGGCGTCCCGGGACTTC.

This clone was detected once. The chain carries TRBV2 and TRBJ2-3, with 12 positions matching TRBD2. CDR3 length equals 14 residues. V dropped 4 bases and J dropped 6; count of bases not matched to a gene: 2. Germline V lookup: CDR1 SNHLY, CDR2 FYNNEI. The CDR3 coding sequence is TGTGCCAGCAGTGCTAGCGGGAGGGCCGATACGCAGTATTTT. Its translation is CASSASGRADTQYF. Full variable domain (remainder filled in from reference TRBV2 and TRBJ2-3): EPEVTQTPSHQVTQMGQEVILRCVPISNHLYFYWYRQILGQKVEFLVSFYNNEISEKSEIFDDQFSVERPDGSNFTLKIRSTKLEDSAMYFCASSASGRADTQYFGPGTRLTVL.

The chain combines TRBV10-2 with TRBJ2-7, with 8 bases lining up with TRBD1. After removal of 6 bases from V and 3 bases from J, the junction contained 10 bases not matched to a gene. This CDR3 has 15 residues. Germline-derived CDR1 and CDR2 are WSHSY and SAAADI. The CDR3 DNA reads as TGCGCCAGCAGAGGGACAGGCCGGACCCTCTACGAGCAGTACTTC. It encodes CASRGTGRTLYEQYF.

In this sample, this clone turned up many times. CDR3 loop: CAWRDRGLTGELFF. DNA for the CDR3: TGTGCCTGGAGGGACCGGGGTCTCACCGGGGAGCTGTTTTTT. This chain connects TRBV30 to TRBJ2-2; D may be TRBD2 (5 bases). The CDR3 length is 14 residues. The V gene lost 3 bases and the J gene lost 4 bases, with 12 bases spanning the gap. CDR1 GTSNPN and CDR2 SVGIG come from the germline V gene (reference sequence).

V usage is TRBV2 and J usage is TRBJ1-4; TRBD1 aligns across 9 bases. Germline V gene data show CDR1 as SNHLY and CDR2 as FYNNEI. Trimming took 5 bases from V and 4 from J; bases not matched to a gene: 8. There are 16 residues in the CDR3. This chain's CDR3 is CASSYRGLGVNEKLFF. The CDR3 DNA is TGTGCCAGCAGTTACAGGGGGCTGGGGGTTAATGAAAAACTGTTTTTT.

The V gene is TRBV6-2 or TRBV6-3, the J gene TRBJ1-4; tentatively, D is TRBD1 (5 bases). Trimming removed 0 bases from V and 8 bases from J, with 13 bases in between. This CDR3 is 15 amino acids long. Germline V gene lookup returns CDR1 MNHEY and CDR2 SVGEGT. DNA of the CDR3: TGTGCCAGCAGTTACTCGGAGACAGTCCAGGAAAAACTGTTTTTT. Its protein product is CASSYSETVQEKLFF.

The chain is built from TRBV6-5 and TRBJ1-4; tentative D call: TRBD1 (6 bases). V gave up 2 bases and J gave up 4 bases, with 14 bases separating them. Per germline, CDR1 MNHEY and CDR2 SVGAGI. CDR3 length equals 16 residues. In nucleotides, the CDR3 is TGTGCCAGCAGTTACCGAATCAGGGGAATTAATGAAAAACTGTTTTTT. It yields the protein CASSYRIRGINEKLFF.

The chain links TRBV19 to TRBJ1-5; TRBD1 matches 7 bases. Trimming at V came to 5 bases and at J to 4 bases, leaving 5 bases not matched to a gene. Germline lookup yields CDR1 LNHDA and CDR2 SQIVND (reference sequence). The CDR3 has 14 residues. The CDR3 DNA follows: TGTGCCAGTAGTGGAGGGACAGCAAATCAGCCCCAGCATTTT. It translates to CASSGGTANQPQHF.

The chain is built from TRBV28 and TRBJ1-4; TRBD1 might be the D (6 bases). Germline V gene data show CDR1 as MDHEN and CDR2 as SYDVKM. The germline V and J ends were trimmed by 6 bases and 5 bases, with 13 bases remaining between them. CDR3 size: 14 residues. The CDR3 spells CASSIQGGNEKLFF. The CDR3 nucleotides read TGTGCCAGCAGCATACAGGGAGGGAATGAAAAACTGTTTTTT. The full variable domain, in which reference TRBV28 and TRBJ1-4 provide the parts outside the CDR3, is DVKVTQSSRYLVKRTGEKVFLECVQDMDHENMFWYRQDPGLGLRLIYFSYDVKMKEKGDIPEGYSVSREKKERFSLILESASTNQTSMYLCASSIQGGNEKLFFGSGTQLSVL.

The chain employs TRBV10-3 and TRBJ1-6; D gene ambiguous. The CDR3 is 15 residues long. Germline CDR1 ENHRY, CDR2 SYGVKD. V was cut by 4 bases and J by 9 bases, with 16 bases left in between. The CDR3: CAISGNAGGTSPLHF. CDR3 DNA sequence: TGTGCCATCAGTGGGAATGCCGGAGGAACTTCACCCCTCCACTTT.

The chain couples TRBV12-1 to TRBJ2-1; TRBD1 is the table's D call, not checked against the DNA. TRBV12-1 is assigned pseudogene status. The CDR3 loop spans 11 amino acids. CDR3 region: CASSWGYEQFF. The DNA for the CDR3 is TGTGCCAGCAGCTGGGGCTATGAGCAGTTCTTC.

A single count supports this clone. The chain has TRBV7-8 and TRBJ1-5; possibly TRBD1 for D (6 bases). Germline V lookup: CDR1 SGHVS, CDR2 FQNEAQ. Deletions cut 4 bases from V and 0 bases from J, with 16 bases between. This CDR3 is 17 amino acids long. CDR3 nucleotides: TGTGCCAGCAGCTCAAGACAGGACTCATATAGCAATCAGCCCCAGCATTTT. Translating it yields CASSSRQDSYSNQPQHF.